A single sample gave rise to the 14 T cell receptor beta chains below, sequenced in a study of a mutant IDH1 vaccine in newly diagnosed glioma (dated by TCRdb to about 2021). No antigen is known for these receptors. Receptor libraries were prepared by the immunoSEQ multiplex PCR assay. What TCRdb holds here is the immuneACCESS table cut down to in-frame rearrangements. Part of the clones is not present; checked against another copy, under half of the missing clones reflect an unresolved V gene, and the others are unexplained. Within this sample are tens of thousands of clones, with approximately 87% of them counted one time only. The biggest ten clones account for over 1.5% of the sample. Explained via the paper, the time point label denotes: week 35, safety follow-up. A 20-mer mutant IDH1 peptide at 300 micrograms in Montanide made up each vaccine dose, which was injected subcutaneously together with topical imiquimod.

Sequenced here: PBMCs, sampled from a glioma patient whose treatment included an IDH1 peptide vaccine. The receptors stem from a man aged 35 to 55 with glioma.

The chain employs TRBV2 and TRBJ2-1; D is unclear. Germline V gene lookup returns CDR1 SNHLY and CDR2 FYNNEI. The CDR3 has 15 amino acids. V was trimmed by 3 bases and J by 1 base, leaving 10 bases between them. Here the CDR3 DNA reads TGTGCCAGCAGTGAGGCCGGTGCATCCTACAATGAGCAGTTCTTC. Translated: CASSEAGASYNEQFF.

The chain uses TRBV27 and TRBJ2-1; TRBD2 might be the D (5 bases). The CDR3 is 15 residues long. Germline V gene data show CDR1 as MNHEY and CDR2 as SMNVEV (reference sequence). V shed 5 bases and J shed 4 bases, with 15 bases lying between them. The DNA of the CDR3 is TGTGCCAGCAGTACCCGATTCGGACTGTACAATGAGCAGTTCTTC. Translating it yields CASSTRFGLYNEQFF.

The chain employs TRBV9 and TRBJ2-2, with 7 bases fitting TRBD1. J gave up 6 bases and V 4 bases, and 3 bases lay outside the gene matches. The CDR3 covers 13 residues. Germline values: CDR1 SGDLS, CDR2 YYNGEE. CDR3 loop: CASSLQGPGELFF. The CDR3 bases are TGTGCCAGCAGCTTACAGGGGCCCGGGGAGCTGTTTTTT.

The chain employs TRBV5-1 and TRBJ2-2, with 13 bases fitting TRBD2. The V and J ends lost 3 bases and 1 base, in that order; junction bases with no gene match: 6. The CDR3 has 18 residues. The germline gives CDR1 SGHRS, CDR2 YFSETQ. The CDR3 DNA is TGCGCCAGCAGCTCCCCCGGGACTAGCGGGATGAACACCGGGGAGCTGTTTTTT. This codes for CASSSPGTSGMNTGELFF.

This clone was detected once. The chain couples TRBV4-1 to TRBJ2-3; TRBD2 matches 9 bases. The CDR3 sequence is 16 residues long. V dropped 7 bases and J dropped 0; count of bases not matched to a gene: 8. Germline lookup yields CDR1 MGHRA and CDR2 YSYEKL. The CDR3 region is CASTPGGRASTDTQYF. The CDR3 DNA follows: TGCGCCAGCACCCCTGGCGGGAGGGCTAGCACAGATACGCAGTATTTT.

The CDR3 DNA follows: TGCAGCGTCGCCTCCTACGAGCAGTACTTC. It translates to CSVASYEQYF. The V and J genes are TRBV29-1 and TRBJ2-7; the D is unclear. The V end lost 6 bases, the J end lost 0 bases, and 3 bases lay between the germline ends. The CDR3 has 10 amino acids. Per the germline V gene, CDR1 is SQVTM and CDR2 is ANQGSEA.

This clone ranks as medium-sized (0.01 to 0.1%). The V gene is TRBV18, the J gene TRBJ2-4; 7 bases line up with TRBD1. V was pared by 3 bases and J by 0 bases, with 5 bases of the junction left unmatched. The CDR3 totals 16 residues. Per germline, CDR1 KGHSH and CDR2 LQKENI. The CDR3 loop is CASSPDTGVAKNIQYF. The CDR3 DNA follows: TGTGCCAGCTCACCTGATACAGGGGTAGCCAAAAACATTCAGTACTTC.

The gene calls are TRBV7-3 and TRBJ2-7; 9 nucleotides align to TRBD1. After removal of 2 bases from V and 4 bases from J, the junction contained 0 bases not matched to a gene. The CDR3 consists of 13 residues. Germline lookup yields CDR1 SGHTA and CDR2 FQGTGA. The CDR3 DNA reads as TGTGCCAGCAGCTTAGGGACAGGGTACGAGCAGTACTTC. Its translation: CASSLGTGYEQYF.

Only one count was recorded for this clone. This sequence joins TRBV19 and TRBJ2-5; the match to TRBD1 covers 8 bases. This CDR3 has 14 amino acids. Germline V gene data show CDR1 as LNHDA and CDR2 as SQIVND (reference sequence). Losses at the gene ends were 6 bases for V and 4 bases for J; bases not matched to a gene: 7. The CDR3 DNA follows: TGTGCCAGTAGGCAAACAGGGGGTAGAGAGACCCAGTACTTC. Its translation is CASRQTGGRETQYF.

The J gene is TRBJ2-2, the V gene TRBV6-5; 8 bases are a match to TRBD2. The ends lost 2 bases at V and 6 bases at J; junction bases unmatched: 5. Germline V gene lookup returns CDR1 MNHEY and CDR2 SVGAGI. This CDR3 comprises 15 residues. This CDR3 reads CASSYKREPPGELFF. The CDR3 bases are TGTGCCAGCAGTTACAAGCGGGAGCCCCCCGGGGAGCTGTTTTTT.

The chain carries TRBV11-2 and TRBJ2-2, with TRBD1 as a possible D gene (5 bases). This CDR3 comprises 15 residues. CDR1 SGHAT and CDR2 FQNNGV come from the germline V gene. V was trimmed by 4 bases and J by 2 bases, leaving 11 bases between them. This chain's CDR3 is CASSYRQFNTGELFF. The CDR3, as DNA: TGTGCCAGCAGCTACAGACAGTTTAACACCGGGGAGCTGTTTTTT. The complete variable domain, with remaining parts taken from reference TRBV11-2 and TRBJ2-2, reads EAGVAQSPRYKIIEKRQSVAFWCNPISGHATLYWYQQILGQGPKLLIQFQNNGVVDDSQLPKDRFSAERLKGVDSTLKIQPAKLEDSAVYLCASSYRQFNTGELFFGEGSRLTVL.

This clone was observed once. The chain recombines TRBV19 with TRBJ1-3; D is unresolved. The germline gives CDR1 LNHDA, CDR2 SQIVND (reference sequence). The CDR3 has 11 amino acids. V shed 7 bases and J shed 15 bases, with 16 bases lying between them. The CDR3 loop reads CASTEGLAPYF. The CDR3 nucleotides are TGTGCCAGTACCGAAGGACTCGCTCCATATTTT.

DNA for the CDR3: TGTGCCAGCAGCCCATTTTGGGACCTTAGGGGGACAGATACGCAGTATTTT. Its translation: CASSPFWDLRGTDTQYF. J is TRBJ2-3 and V is TRBV7-9, with D perhaps matching TRBD1 (6 bases). The CDR3 covers 17 residues. V gave up 5 bases and J gave up 3 bases, with 21 bases separating them. Germline V CDR1 and CDR2: SEHNR, FQNEAQ (reference sequence).

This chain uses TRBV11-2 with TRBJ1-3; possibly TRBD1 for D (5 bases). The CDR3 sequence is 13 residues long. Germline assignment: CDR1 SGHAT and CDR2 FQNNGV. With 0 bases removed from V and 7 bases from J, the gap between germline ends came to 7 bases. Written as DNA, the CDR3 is TGTGCCAGCAGCTTAGACAGGGACAACACCATATATTTT. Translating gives CASSLDRDNTIYF.